This is a list of T cell receptor beta chains from one sample in a study of tumor-infiltrating lymphocytes in glioblastoma multiforme. TCRdb itself ran the multiplex PCR reads through MiXCR, one entry per CDR3 protein. The sample lists about 13,000 distinct CDR3 sequences; under 70% were seen once. The sample was brain tumor tissue. These receptors all stem from a male donor with glioblastoma. Both conserved end residues are part of each CDR3. The order of the fields is D gene, V gene, clone size, J gene, CDR3 protein, CDR3 DNA. The D gene is left open where the match is weak. Size tells how often a clone was seen (once, few, many) or the class of an expanded clone, and some rows leave it out.

d_gene: TRBD2
v_gene: TRBV4-1
abundance: few
j_gene: TRBJ2-2
CDR3aa: CASSQGIAGGQRVGELFF
CDR3nt: TGCGCCAGCAGCCAAGGAATAGCGGGAGGGCAAAGAGTCGGGGAGCTGTTTTTT

d_gene: .
v_gene: TRBV2
abundance: few
j_gene: TRBJ1-6
CDR3aa: CASIWQGNSPLHF
CDR3nt: TGTGCCAGCATATGGCAGGGAAACTCACCCCTCCACTTT

d_gene: .
v_gene: TRBV20-1
abundance: .
j_gene: TRBJ1-1
CDR3aa: CSARDGAHLNTEAFF
CDR3nt: TGCAGTGCTAGAGATGGGGCGCATTTGAACACTGAAGCTTTCTTT

d_gene: .
v_gene: TRBV20-1
abundance: .
j_gene: TRBJ2-7
CDR3aa: CSARYRGISSYEQSF
CDR3nt: TGCAGTGCTAGATACCGAGGAATCAGCTCCTACGAGCAGTCCTTC

d_gene: TRBD1
v_gene: TRBV6-1
abundance: medium-sized
j_gene: TRBJ2-7
CDR3aa: CASKIGQGNYEQYF
CDR3nt: TGTGCCAGCAAGATAGGACAGGGAAATTACGAGCAGTACTTC

d_gene: TRBD1
v_gene: TRBV29-1
abundance: few
j_gene: TRBJ2-6
CDR3aa: CSVGGQRTSGANVLTF
CDR3nt: TGCAGTGTTGGGGGACAGAGGACCTCTGGGGCCAACGTCCTGACTTTC

d_gene: .
v_gene: TRBV12-3/TRBV12-4
abundance: few
j_gene: TRBJ1-4
CDR3aa: CASSFRRDGEKLFF
CDR3nt: TGCGCCAGCAGTTTCCGCAGGGACGGCGAAAAACTGTTTTTT

d_gene: .
v_gene: TRBV11-3
abundance: .
j_gene: TRBJ2-5
CDR3aa: CASSLSGQADQETQYF
CDR3nt: TGTGCCAGCAGCTTATCCGGTCAGGCGGACCAAGAGACCCAGTACTTC

d_gene: .
v_gene: TRBV20-1
abundance: medium-sized
j_gene: TRBJ2-1
CDR3aa: CSARHYRHYNEQFF
CDR3nt: TGCAGTGCTAGACACTACAGACACTACAATGAGCAGTTCTTC

d_gene: .
v_gene: TRBV20-1
abundance: .
j_gene: TRBJ2-3
CDR3aa: CSALRTWATLNTQYF
CDR3nt: TGCAGTGCCCTACGTACATGGGCGACCCTTAATACGCAGTATTTT

d_gene: .
v_gene: TRBV12-3/TRBV12-4
abundance: .
j_gene: TRBJ2-2
CDR3aa: CASSRESRDTGKLFF
CDR3nt: TGTGCCAGCAGTCGGGAGTCGAGGGACACCGGGAAGCTGTTTTTT

d_gene: TRBD1
v_gene: TRBV6-1
abundance: .
j_gene: TRBJ2-1
CDR3aa: CASRTGTEALNGQFF
CDR3nt: TGTGCCAGCAGAACCGGGACAGAGGCGTTAAATGGGCAGTTCTTC

d_gene: .
v_gene: TRBV11-3
abundance: .
j_gene: TRBJ1-1
CDR3aa: CASSFSATNEAFF
CDR3nt: TGTGCCAGCAGCTTTTCCGCGACTAATGAAGCTTTCTTT

d_gene: .
v_gene: TRBV5-1
abundance: .
j_gene: TRBJ1-1
CDR3aa: CASSLGRITEAFF
CDR3nt: TGCGCTAGCAGCTTGGGGCGGATCACTGAAGCTTTCTTT

d_gene: TRBD1
v_gene: TRBV4-2
abundance: .
j_gene: TRBJ1-6
CDR3aa: CASSHYTGVSPLHF
CDR3nt: TGTGCCAGCAGCCATTATACAGGGGTGTCACCCCTCCACTTT

d_gene: .
v_gene: TRBV7-2
abundance: .
j_gene: TRBJ1-2
CDR3aa: CASSFWRGNGYTF
CDR3nt: TGTGCCAGCAGCTTTTGGAGGGGCAATGGCTACACCTTC

d_gene: TRBD1
v_gene: TRBV6-5
abundance: .
j_gene: TRBJ2-5
CDR3aa: CASSPPGQGSETQYF
CDR3nt: TGTGCCAGCAGCCCCCCCGGACAGGGGTCAGAGACCCAGTACTTC

d_gene: .
v_gene: TRBV20-1
abundance: few
j_gene: TRBJ1-4
CDR3aa: CSARESRALNEKLFF
CDR3nt: TGCAGTGCTAGAGAATCCCGGGCCCTTAATGAAAAACTGTTTTTT

d_gene: .
v_gene: TRBV10-2
abundance: .
j_gene: TRBJ2-6
CDR3aa: CASSVGGGSGVNVLTF
CDR3nt: TGCGCCAGCAGTGTGGGAGGGGGCTCTGGGGTCAACGTCCTGACTTTC

d_gene: TRBD1
v_gene: TRBV6-1
abundance: .
j_gene: TRBJ1-2
CDR3aa: CASSEFETGYGYTF
CDR3nt: TGTGCCAGCAGTGAGTTTGAGACAGGGTATGGCTACACCTTC

d_gene: .
v_gene: TRBV4-1
abundance: .
j_gene: TRBJ2-3
CDR3aa: CASSQDPSTDTQYF
CDR3nt: TGCGCCAGCAGCCAAGATCCCAGCACAGATACGCAGTATTTT

d_gene: .
v_gene: TRBV20-1
abundance: .
j_gene: TRBJ2-1
CDR3aa: CSAMDEAELYEQFF
CDR3nt: TGCAGTGCTATGGATGAGGCAGAGCTGTATGAGCAGTTCTTC

d_gene: .
v_gene: TRBV12-3/TRBV12-4
abundance: .
j_gene: TRBJ1-4
CDR3aa: CASSFRREKLFF
CDR3nt: TGTGCCAGCAGTTTTAGGAGAGAAAAACTGTTTTTT

d_gene: .
v_gene: TRBV4-1
abundance: .
j_gene: TRBJ1-4
CDR3aa: CASSQGTGNEKLFF
CDR3nt: TGCGCCAGCAGCCAAGGGACCGGCAATGAAAAACTGTTTTTT

d_gene: .
v_gene: TRBV11-2
abundance: .
j_gene: TRBJ1-4
CDR3aa: CASSLITFHEKLFF
CDR3nt: TGTGCCAGCAGTCTCATTACTTTTCATGAAAAACTGTTTTTT

d_gene: .
v_gene: TRBV5-8
abundance: many
j_gene: TRBJ1-6
CDR3aa: CASSFLGGGSPLHF
CDR3nt: TGTGCCAGCAGCTTCTTGGGCGGGGGTTCACCCCTCCACTTT

d_gene: .
v_gene: TRBV11-2
abundance: .
j_gene: TRBJ2-1
CDR3aa: CASSLGYNEQFF
CDR3nt: TGTGCCAGCAGCTTAGGTTACAATGAGCAGTTCTTC